Following are 24 T cell receptor beta chains from one sample sequenced in a study of cytomegalovirus exposure and HLA in healthy donors. The PCR made use of 60 Vbeta and 13 Jbeta primers. Some clones are missing from TCRdb's copy, which holds only in-frame ones; the method was immunoSEQ multiplex PCR. The sample consists of about 170,000 clones, over 75% of them appearing once. The specimen was PBMCs. These receptors came from a woman aged 18-30 years in good health and CMV-seronegative.

The chain couples TRBV7-9 to TRBJ2-3, with D maybe TRBD2 (6 bases). The V gene lost 8 bases and the J gene lost 1 base, with 16 bases spanning the gap. The CDR3 totals 15 residues. Per the germline V gene, CDR1 is SEHNR and CDR2 is FQNEAQ (reference sequence). The chain's CDR3 is CASRPGDSRTDTQYF. The CDR3 coding sequence is TGTGCCAGCCGCCCCGGGGACTCGCGCACAGATACGCAGTATTTT.

The count of this clone is one. The chain combines TRBV2 with TRBJ1-5; possible D gene TRBD1, 5 bases. This CDR3 contains 14 residues. Trimming removed 2 bases at V and 5 bases at J, with 10 bases between. Germline-derived CDR1 and CDR2 are SNHLY and FYNNEI. Written as DNA, the CDR3 is TGTGCCAGCAGTGAACAGGGAATAGATCAGCCCCAGCATTTT. This encodes CASSEQGIDQPQHF.

The chain joins TRBV19 to TRBJ2-4; D remains unclear. Trimming left V 7 bases short and J 1 base short, with 11 bases between. The CDR3 runs to 14 residues. The germline CDR1 and CDR2 sequences are LNHDA and SQIVND (reference sequence). In DNA form, the CDR3 reads TGTGCCAGTATAGACGGTAGCGCCAAAAACATTCAGTACTTC. Translating it yields CASIDGSAKNIQYF.

This clone was recorded a few times. This chain connects TRBV7-9 to TRBJ2-1; D possibly corresponds to TRBD2 (5 bases). Germline lookup yields CDR1 SEHNR and CDR2 FQNEAQ (reference sequence). V lost 1 base to trimming and J lost 4 bases, with 11 bases between them. CDR3 length equals 15 residues. The CDR3 is CASSLGGRDYNEQFF. The CDR3 nucleotides are TGTGCCAGCAGCTTAGGTGGACGGGATTACAATGAGCAGTTCTTC.

V gene TRBV10-2 combines with J gene TRBJ2-7; TRBD1 is a possible D gene (5 bases). Trimming took 6 bases from V and 3 from J, leaving 9 bases between them. This CDR3 comprises 12 residues. Germline V gives CDR1 WSHSY, CDR2 SAAADI. This CDR3 reads CASSLDSYEQYF. CDR3 DNA sequence: TGCGCCAGCAGCCTAGACAGCTACGAGCAGTACTTC.

The chain has TRBV28 and TRBJ2-7, with D possibly matching TRBD2 (5 bases). CDR3 size: 15 residues. CDR1 and CDR2 from the germline V gene are MDHEN and SYDVKM. V was trimmed by 4 bases and J by 3 bases, leaving 16 bases between them. For the CDR3, the DNA is TGTGCCAGCAGTTACCCCTCGAGGGCTTACTACGAGCAGTACTTC. Translation: CASSYPSRAYYEQYF.

The V call is TRBV7-9, the J call TRBJ2-1, with TRBD2 as a possible D gene (5 bases). Per germline, CDR1 SEHNR and CDR2 FQNEAQ (reference sequence). The CDR3 covers 15 residues. V lost 5 bases to trimming and J lost 2 bases, with 13 bases between them. The CDR3 spells CASSQAASPYNEQFF. CDR3 DNA sequence: TGTGCCAGCAGCCAGGCAGCTAGCCCCTACAATGAGCAGTTCTTC.

This clone was found a few times. V and J are TRBV5-4 and TRBJ2-2; D is unclear. The ends were cut back, 0 bases at V and 1 base at J, with 4 bases in the middle. The CDR3 has 14 residues. CDR1 and CDR2 (germline): SGHNT, YYREEE (reference sequence). CDR3 coding DNA: TGTGCCAGCAGCTTGGTCAGGAACACCGGGGAGCTGTTTTTT. Protein: CASSLVRNTGELFF.

The chain is built from TRBV18 and TRBJ2-7, with D possibly matching TRBD1 (6 bases). Germline-derived CDR1 and CDR2 are KGHSH and LQKENI. V shed 6 bases and J shed 3 bases, with 18 bases lying between them. The CDR3 has 15 amino acids. In nucleotides, the CDR3 is TGTGCCAGCTCGCCTCCACTGACAGGTGGCTACGAGCAGTACTTC. Residues: CASSPPLTGGYEQYF.

CDR3 DNA: TGTGCCAGCAGCGTAGCGGCTGTCGGCAGACTATACGAGCAGTACTTC. Translating gives CASSVAAVGRLYEQYF. This chain connects TRBV9 to TRBJ2-7; maybe TRBD2 (5 bases). CDR3 length: 16 residues. Germline CDR1 reads SGDLS; CDR2 reads YYNGEE. V lost 0 bases and J lost 4, with 17 bases in between.

This clone appeared a few times. This chain joins TRBV7-6 and TRBJ1-1; D gene ambiguous. The CDR3 sequence is 13 residues long. V dropped 5 bases and J dropped 3 bases, with 10 bases sitting between them. The germline gives CDR1 SGHVS, CDR2 FNYEAQ. CDR3 loop: CASSHPGYTEAFF. The DNA of the CDR3 is TGTGCCAGCAGCCACCCAGGATACACTGAAGCTTTCTTT.

The chain joins TRBV9 to TRBJ1-4, with a possible D match to TRBD1 (5 bases). Trimming left V 1 base short and J 0 bases short, with 7 bases between. CDR3 size: 15 residues. Germline assignment: CDR1 SGDLS and CDR2 YYNGEE. The CDR3: CASSVSGATNEKLFF. CDR3 coding DNA: TGTGCCAGCAGCGTATCGGGGGCAACTAATGAAAAACTGTTTTTT.

A remark on this clone: The junction departs from germline at one end; a sequencing error may be responsible. In the same sample, other DNA sequences code for this CDR3. V is TRBV2 and J is TRBJ2-4; D possibly corresponds to TRBD1 (5 bases). This CDR3 has 18 residues. Germline lookup yields CDR1 SNHLY and CDR2 FYNNEI. The CDR3 nucleotides are TGCGCCAGCAGTGGTAGTAGGGGCGGACCTGTAGCCAAAAACATTCAGTACTTC. Amino acids: CASSGSRGGPVAKNIQYF.

The V call is TRBV18, the J call TRBJ2-6, with TRBD1 matching 10 bases. The V segment lost 5 bases and the J segment 2 bases; nucleotides outside the gene matches: 12. Germline V lookup: CDR1 KGHSH, CDR2 LQKENI. CDR3 length: 19 amino acids. The CDR3 DNA is TGTGCCAGCTCAGGGAGACCGGGACAGGGGATAGCTGGGGCCAACGTCCTGACTTTC. It codes for CASSGRPGQGIAGANVLTF.

The chain recombines TRBV2 with TRBJ1-4; possible D gene TRBD1, 6 bases. Germline V CDR1 and CDR2: SNHLY, FYNNEI. V was clipped by 8 bases and J by 8 bases, with 18 bases between them. This CDR3 contains 14 residues. The DNA for the CDR3 is TGTGCCAGCCTCGCAGGACTTGGGGGCGAAAAACTGTTTTTT. Translation: CASLAGLGGEKLFF.

DNA of the CDR3: TGTGCCAGTAGCGTTCTAGCGGGGGGGCCTGGCAATGAGCAGTTCTTC. Its protein is CASSVLAGGPGNEQFF. The rearrangement uses TRBV19 and TRBJ2-1, with 12 nucleotides matching TRBD2. CDR1 and CDR2 from the germline V gene are LNHDA and SQIVND (reference sequence). The CDR3 contains 16 residues. V lost 6 bases to trimming and J lost 6 bases; unmatched junction nucleotides: 9.

The chain joins TRBV7-2 to TRBJ2-7, with a weak D call TRBD1 (5 bases). The V end lost 0 bases, the J end lost 0 bases, and 12 bases lay between the germline ends. The CDR3 sequence is 16 residues long. Per the germline V gene, CDR1 is SGHTA and CDR2 is FQGNSA. This CDR3 reads CASSLAGALPSYEQYF. For the CDR3, the DNA is TGTGCCAGCAGCTTAGCAGGGGCGTTACCCTCCTACGAGCAGTACTTC.

The chain recombines TRBV28 with TRBJ1-5; D may be TRBD1 (6 bases). The CDR3 extends over 16 amino acids. Trimming removed 5 bases from V and 0 bases from J, with 14 bases in between. Germline V lookup: CDR1 MDHEN, CDR2 SYDVKM. The CDR3 nucleotides are TGTGCCAGCAGTGGGGGGGGCGGGTTTAGCAATCAGCCCCAGCATTTT. Amino acids: CASSGGGGFSNQPQHF.

The chain links TRBV15 to TRBJ2-3, with no clear D. Per germline, CDR1 LNHNV and CDR2 YYDKDF (reference sequence). With 5 bases removed from V and 1 base from J, the gap between germline ends came to 19 bases. CDR3 length: 17 residues. CDR3 residues: CATSPRRGLTGTDTQYF. The DNA for the CDR3 is TGTGCCACCAGCCCTAGGAGAGGCCTTACCGGCACAGATACGCAGTATTTT.

The count of this clone is one. The chain combines TRBV6-5 with TRBJ1-6; TRBD1 might be the D (5 bases). The V and J ends lost 0 bases and 9 bases respectively, with 12 bases between them. The CDR3 length is 15 residues. Germline V lookup: CDR1 MNHEY, CDR2 SVGAGI. CDR3 residues: CASSYSGLSLSPLHF. The CDR3 nucleotides read TGTGCCAGCAGTTACTCGGGACTGTCGCTTTCACCCCTCCACTTT.

The chain joins TRBV7-9 to TRBJ1-2; weak D call: TRBD1 (5 bases). The CDR3 loop spans 13 amino acids. V was clipped by 1 base and J by 8 bases, with 11 bases between them. Germline loops: CDR1 SEHNR, CDR2 FQNEAQ (reference sequence). CDR3: CASSLGGGDGYTF. CDR3 nucleotides: TGTGCCAGCAGCTTAGGGGGGGGTGACGGCTACACCTTC.

The chain carries TRBV5-1 and TRBJ2-1, with TRBD2 matching 13 bases. This CDR3 contains 17 residues. With V trimmed by 3 bases and J by 0 bases, 3 bases remained unmatched. The V gene's germline CDR1 is SGHRS and CDR2 YFSETQ. Written as DNA, the CDR3 is TGCGCCAGCAGCTGGACTAGCGGGAGTCCCTCCTACAATGAGCAGTTCTTC. This gives the protein CASSWTSGSPSYNEQFF.

The chain couples TRBV2 to TRBJ1-3; D is ambiguous. Germline V gene data show CDR1 as SNHLY and CDR2 as FYNNEI. Trimming cost V 3 bases and J 0 bases, with 9 bases left between them. This CDR3 comprises 15 residues. The CDR3 DNA sequence: TGTGCCAGCAGTGACGGTTTTTTCTCTGGAAACACCATATATTTT. It codes for CASSDGFFSGNTIYF.

The sample holds a few counts of this clone. V gene TRBV6-6 combines with J gene TRBJ1-4, with D hard to call. Trimming shortened V by 7 bases and J by 0 bases, and 12 bases separated the two germline ends. The CDR3 totals 15 residues. CDR1 and CDR2 (germline): MNHNY, SVGAGI (reference sequence). The CDR3 protein is CASTDRVSTNEKLFF. The CDR3 DNA follows: TGTGCCAGCACCGACCGGGTCTCAACTAATGAAAAACTGTTTTTT.